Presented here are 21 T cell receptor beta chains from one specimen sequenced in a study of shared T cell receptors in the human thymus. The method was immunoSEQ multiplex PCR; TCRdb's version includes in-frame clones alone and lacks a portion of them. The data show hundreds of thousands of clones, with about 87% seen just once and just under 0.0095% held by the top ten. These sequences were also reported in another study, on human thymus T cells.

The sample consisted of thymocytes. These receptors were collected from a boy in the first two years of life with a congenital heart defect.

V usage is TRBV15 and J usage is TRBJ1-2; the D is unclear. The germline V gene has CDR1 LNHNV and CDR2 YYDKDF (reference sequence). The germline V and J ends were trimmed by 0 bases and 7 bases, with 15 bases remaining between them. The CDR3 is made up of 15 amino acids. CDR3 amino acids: CATSRDLPIAGGYTF. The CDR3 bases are TGTGCCACCAGCAGAGATTTGCCTATTGCGGGTGGCTACACCTTC.

This CDR3 is CASSPDSGVYEQYF. In DNA form, the CDR3 reads TGCGCCAGCAGCCCAGACTCGGGGGTTTACGAGCAGTACTTC. The rearrangement uses TRBV4-1 and TRBJ2-7; D possibly corresponds to TRBD2 (6 bases). The CDR3 spans 14 residues. From germline, CDR1 is MGHRA and CDR2 YSYEKL. V dropped 4 bases and J dropped 4 bases, with 14 bases sitting between them.

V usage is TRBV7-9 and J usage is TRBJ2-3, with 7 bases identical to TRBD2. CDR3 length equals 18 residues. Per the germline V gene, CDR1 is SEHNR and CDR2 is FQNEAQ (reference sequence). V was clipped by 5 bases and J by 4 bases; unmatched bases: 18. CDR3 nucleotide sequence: TGTGCCAGCAGCCCGCACTCTAGCGGTACTCGTGTGCCAGATACGCAGTATTTT. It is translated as CASSPHSSGTRVPDTQYF. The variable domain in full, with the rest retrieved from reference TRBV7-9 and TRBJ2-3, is DTGVSQNPRHKITKRGQNVTFRCDPISEHNRLYWYRQTLGQGPEFLTYFQNEAQLEKSRLLSDRFSAERPKGSFSTLEIQRTEQGDSAMYLCASSPHSSGTRVPDTQYFGPGTRLTVL.

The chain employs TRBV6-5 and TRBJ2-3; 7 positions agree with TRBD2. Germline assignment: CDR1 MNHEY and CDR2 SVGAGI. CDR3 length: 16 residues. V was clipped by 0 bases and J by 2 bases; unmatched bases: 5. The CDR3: CASSYSGGGITDTQYF. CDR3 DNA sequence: TGTGCCAGCAGTTACTCGGGCGGGGGAATCACAGATACGCAGTATTTT.

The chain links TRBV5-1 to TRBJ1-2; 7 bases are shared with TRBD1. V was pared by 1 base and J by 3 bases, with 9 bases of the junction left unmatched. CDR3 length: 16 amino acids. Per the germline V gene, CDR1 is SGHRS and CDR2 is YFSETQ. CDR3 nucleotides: TGCGCCAGCAGCTTGAAAGGACAGGTCACGGACTATGGCTACACCTTC. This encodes CASSLKGQVTDYGYTF.

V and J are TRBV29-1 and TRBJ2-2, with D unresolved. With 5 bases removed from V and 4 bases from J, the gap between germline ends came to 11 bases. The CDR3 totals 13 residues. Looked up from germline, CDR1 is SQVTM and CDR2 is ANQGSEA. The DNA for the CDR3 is TGCAGCGTTAGTTTGGGCCCCACCGGGGAGCTGTTTTTT. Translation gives CSVSLGPTGELFF.

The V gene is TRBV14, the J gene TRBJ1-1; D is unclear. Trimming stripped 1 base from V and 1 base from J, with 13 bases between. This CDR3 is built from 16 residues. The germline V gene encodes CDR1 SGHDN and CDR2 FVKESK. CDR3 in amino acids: CASSQVGGRTNTEAFF. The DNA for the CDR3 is TGTGCCAGCAGCCAAGTAGGAGGCAGGACGAACACTGAAGCTTTCTTT. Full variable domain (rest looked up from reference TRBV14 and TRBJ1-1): EAGVTQFPSHSVIEKGQTVTLRCDPISGHDNLYWYRRVMGKEIKFLLHFVKESKQDESGMPNNRFLAERTGGTYSTLKVQPAELEDSGVYFCASSQVGGRTNTEAFFGQGTRLTVV.

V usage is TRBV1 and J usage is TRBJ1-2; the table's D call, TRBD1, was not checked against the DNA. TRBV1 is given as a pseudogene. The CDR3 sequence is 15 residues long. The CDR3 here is CTSSQGQANNYGYTF. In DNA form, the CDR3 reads TGCACCAGCAGCCAAGGGCAGGCCAATAACTATGGCTACACCTTC.

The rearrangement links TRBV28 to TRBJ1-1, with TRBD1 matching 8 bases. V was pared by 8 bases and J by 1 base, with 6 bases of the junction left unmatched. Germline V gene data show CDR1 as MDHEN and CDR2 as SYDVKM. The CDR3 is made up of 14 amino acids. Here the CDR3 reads CASGRGPGNTEAFF. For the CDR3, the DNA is TGTGCCAGCGGCAGGGGGCCCGGGAACACTGAAGCTTTCTTT.

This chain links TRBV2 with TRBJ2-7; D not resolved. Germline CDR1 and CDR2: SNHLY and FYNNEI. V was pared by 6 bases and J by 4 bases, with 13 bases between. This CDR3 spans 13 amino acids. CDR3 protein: CASRDDSIYEQYF. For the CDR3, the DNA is TGTGCCAGCAGGGATGACTCTATTTACGAGCAGTACTTC.

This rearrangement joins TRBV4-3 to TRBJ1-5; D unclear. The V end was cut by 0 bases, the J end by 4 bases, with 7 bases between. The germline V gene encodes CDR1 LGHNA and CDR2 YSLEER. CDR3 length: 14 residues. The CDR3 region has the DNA TGCGCCAGCAGCCAAGATGTCAGAAATCAGCCCCAGCATTTT. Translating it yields CASSQDVRNQPQHF.

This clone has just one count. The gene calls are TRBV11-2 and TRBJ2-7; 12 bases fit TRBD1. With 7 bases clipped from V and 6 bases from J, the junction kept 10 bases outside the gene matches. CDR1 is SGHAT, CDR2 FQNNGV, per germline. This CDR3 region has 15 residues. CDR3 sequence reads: CASNNRDRGPVEQYF. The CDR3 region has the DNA TGTGCCAGCAACAACCGGGACAGGGGGCCTGTCGAGCAGTACTTC.

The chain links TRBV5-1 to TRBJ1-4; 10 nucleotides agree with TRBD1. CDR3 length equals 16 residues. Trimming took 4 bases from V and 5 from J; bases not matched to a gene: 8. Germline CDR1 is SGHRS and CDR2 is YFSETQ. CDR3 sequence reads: CASSPLGQGENEKLFF. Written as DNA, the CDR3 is TGCGCCAGCAGCCCCCTCGGACAGGGGGAGAATGAAAAACTGTTTTTT. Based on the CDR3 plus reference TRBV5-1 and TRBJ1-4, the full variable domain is KAGVTQTPRYLIKTRGQQVTLSCSPISGHRSVSWYQQTPGQGLQFLFEYFSETQRNKGNFPGRFSGRQFSNSRSEMNVSTLELGDSALYLCASSPLGQGENEKLFFGSGTQLSVL.

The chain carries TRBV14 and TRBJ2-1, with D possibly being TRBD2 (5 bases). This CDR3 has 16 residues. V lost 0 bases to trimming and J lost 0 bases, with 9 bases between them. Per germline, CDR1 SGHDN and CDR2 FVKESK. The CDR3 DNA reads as TGTGCCAGCAGCCAAGATTTGGCGGGCTCCTACAATGAGCAGTTCTTC. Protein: CASSQDLAGSYNEQFF.

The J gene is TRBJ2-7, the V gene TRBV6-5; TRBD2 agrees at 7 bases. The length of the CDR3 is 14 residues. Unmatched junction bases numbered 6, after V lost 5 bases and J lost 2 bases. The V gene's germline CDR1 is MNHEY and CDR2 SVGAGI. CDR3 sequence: CASSQRDYPYEQYF. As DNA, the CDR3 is TGTGCCAGCAGTCAGAGGGACTACCCCTACGAGCAGTACTTC.

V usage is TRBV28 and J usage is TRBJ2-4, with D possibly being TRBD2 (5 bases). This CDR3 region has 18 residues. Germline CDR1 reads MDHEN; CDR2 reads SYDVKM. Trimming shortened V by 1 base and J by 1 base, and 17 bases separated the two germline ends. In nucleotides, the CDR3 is TGTGCCAGCAGTTTATCCCGCACGAGGGAAAGCGCCAAAAACATTCAGTACTTC. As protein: CASSLSRTRESAKNIQYF.

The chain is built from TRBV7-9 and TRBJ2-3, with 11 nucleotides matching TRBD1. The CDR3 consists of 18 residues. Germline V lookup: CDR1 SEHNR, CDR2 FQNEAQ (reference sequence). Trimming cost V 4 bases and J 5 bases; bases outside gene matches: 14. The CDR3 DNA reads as TGTGCCAGCAGCTCAAGGACAGGGGGCGCGGGAGAGGGAGATACGCAGTATTTT. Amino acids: CASSSRTGGAGEGDTQYF.

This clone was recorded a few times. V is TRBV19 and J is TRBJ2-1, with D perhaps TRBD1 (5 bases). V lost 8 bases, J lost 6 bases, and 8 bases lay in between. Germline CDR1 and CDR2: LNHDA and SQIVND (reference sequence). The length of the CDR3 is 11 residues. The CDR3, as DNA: TGTGCCAGTTGGGGCGGCAATGAGCAGTTCTTC. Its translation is CASWGGNEQFF.

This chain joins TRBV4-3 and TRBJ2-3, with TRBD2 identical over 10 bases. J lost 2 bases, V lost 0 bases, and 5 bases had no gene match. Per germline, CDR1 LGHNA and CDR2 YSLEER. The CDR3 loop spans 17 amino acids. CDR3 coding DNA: TGCGCCAGCAGCCAAGATTTTAGCGGGAGGAACACAGATACGCAGTATTTT. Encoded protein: CASSQDFSGRNTDTQYF.

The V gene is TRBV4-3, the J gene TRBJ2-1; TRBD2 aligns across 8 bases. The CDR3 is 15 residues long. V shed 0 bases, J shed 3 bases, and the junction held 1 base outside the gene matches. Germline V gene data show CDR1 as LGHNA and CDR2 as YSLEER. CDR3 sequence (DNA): TGCGCCAGCAGCCAAGAACTAGCGGTCTACAATGAGCAGTTCTTC. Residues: CASSQELAVYNEQFF.

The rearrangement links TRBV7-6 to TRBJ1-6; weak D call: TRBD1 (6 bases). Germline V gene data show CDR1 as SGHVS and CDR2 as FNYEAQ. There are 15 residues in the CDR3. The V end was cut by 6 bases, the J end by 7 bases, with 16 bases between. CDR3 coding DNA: TGTGCCAGCAGAAGCGGTTCAGGGGTGAATTCACCCCTCCACTTT. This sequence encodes CASRSGSGVNSPLHF.